This record concerns one TCR beta chain sequence. Its antigen is still unknown. No clone much larger than this one lies a single base away; base qualities are absent. Within the sample, other DNA sequences also encode this same CDR3. Trimming at the junction amounts to 2 bases on V and 0 bases on J, and the germline ends lie 5 bases apart. The CDR3 goes from the cysteine to the phenylalanine over 13 residues. The CDR3 DNA has 39 bases and is translated from base 1. CDR1 KGHSH and CDR2 LQKENI were looked up in the germline V gene. The donors were healthy, HIV-negative adults with no recently reported acute infections or vaccinations. Every donor was a Caucasian adult residing in Nashville, Tennessee, USA. In the unsorted samples, 90 million or so PBMCs were counted, and genomic DNA was extracted using the QIAamp DNA Blood Mini kit. Blood was collected by leukapheresis, and PBMCs were isolated by Ficoll-Histopaque density gradient centrifugation and then cryopreserved in liquid nitrogen vapor phase.

TCR CDR3 regions were amplified from genomic DNA by multiplex PCR using the deep immunoSEQ assay. Extracted genomic DNA from each cell subset was spread evenly across all wells of several immunoSEQ 96-well plates, with each plate serving as a replicate. For unsorted PBMC, approximately 0.3 ug of genomic DNA, equivalent to 30,000 to 35,000 T cell genomes, went into each replicate PCR. Genomic DNA from unsorted PBMC was sequenced over ten immunoSEQ deep assay plates. Purified libraries were quantified with a Qubit 3.0 fluorometer, sized on a Bioanalyzer 2100, and re-quantified with the KAPA Library Quantification kit. Every immunoSEQ 96-well plate was sequenced on a separate single-read 150-cycle Illumina NextSeq 550 flow cell. The original methods were these. The immunoSEQ output contained only junctional sequences without quality scores, so filtering could not match that applied to full-length reads. Sequences were annotated with PyIR, a Python wrapper for IgBLAST v1.9, and V/J genes and CDR3 were assigned using IMGT germline references. Reads were removed for weak V/J assignments (E-value above 1e-6), missing CDR3, stop codons, out-of-frame junctions, or ambiguous translated residues. V3J clonotypes were defined as sequences sharing an identical inferred V gene, J gene, and CDR3 amino acid sequence. The percentage overlap between two repertoires was calculated by dividing the number of shared unique clonotypes by the size of the smaller repertoire. Richness of each repertoire was evaluated using RTK rarefaction, the Chao1 estimator, and Recon v2.1 estimates of unobserved clonotypes. Imported from immuneACCESS, the table was reduced by TCRdb to in-frame sequences with V and J called. These copies leave out some clones; in studies compared against another copy, an unresolved V gene accounts for under half, and the cause of the remainder is not known. Clone size and the V and J calls come from that table; the DNA yielded D and trimming. The sample table shows approximately 460,000 clones, and roughly 80% are seen once. The leading ten clones occupy around 11% of the sample.

The sample is drawn from a study of shared clonotypes between healthy human individuals (dated by TCRdb to 2019 to 2021). General notes on the study: A couple of women and three men aged 18 to 49 years were included in the cohort. The study deeply sequenced blood TCR repertoires of about five healthy adults to estimate repertoire size and the extent of clonotype sharing between individuals. Different laboratories and diverse techniques were used to prepare libraries and sequence TCR repertoires, to increase sequencing depth and limit assay-specific biases. Each donor's leukapheresis produced roughly between about 0.8 and 10 billion PBMCs. The study at large found these results: The small number of donors limited the genetic and exposure-history diversity represented. Sampling was limited to blood, and TCR repertoires in tissue likely differ from TCR repertoires in blood. Based on pairwise subsampling, the degree of clonotype sharing among donors was expected to be affected by sequencing depth.

Sequencing was done on a sample of PBMCs. The clonotype was recovered from a woman aged 40 to 55 in good health. Some clones in this sample may be carry-over from other donors' samples. The chain employs TRBV18 and TRBJ2-7; the D gene cannot be named for sure. The nucleotide sequence is given as TGTGCCAGCTCACCAGACTCCTCCTACGAGCAGTACTTC. The encoded protein is CASSPDSSYEQYF.